Described below is a single TCR beta chain sequence and its context. Antigen specificity is unknown. The data were taken from a study of shared clonotypes between healthy human individuals. Study summary: Per donor, CD8 memory used one plate, CD8 naive used two, CD4 memory used three and CD4 naive used three.

The naive CD8 subset, CD45RO-negative cells positively selected for CCR7, excluded terminally differentiated effector memory CD45RA+ cells. Sorted-subset replicate PCRs used roughly 210 ng of genomic DNA. This amount corresponded to approximately 30,000 T cell genomes. The protocol was immunoSEQ multiplex PCR, while the TCRdb copy is restricted to in-frame clones and leaves out a portion. Among roughly 2.1 million clones listed, more than 85% were seen once. Notes on the study in general: Rarefaction curves obtained for sorted subsets showed sequencing incomplete despite large depth. Exclusively blood specimens were collected; tissue repertoires likely differ.

Source material: naive CD8+ T cells from PBMCs. The sequence came from a young man in good health. Some clones in this sample may be carry-over from other donors' samples.

For the CDR3, the DNA is TGTGCCAGCATCAAGAGCGGGGGGTACGGTTACGAGCAGTACTTC. Translated, it gives CASIKSGGYGYEQYF. This chain joins TRBV6-1 and TRBJ2-7; TRBD2 agrees at 9 bases. V dropped 7 bases and J dropped 4; count of bases not matched to a gene: 11. Germline CDR1 is MNHNS and CDR2 is SASEGT. This CDR3 comprises 15 residues.